This is a list of T cell receptor beta chains from one sample in a study of cytomegalovirus exposure and HLA in healthy donors. TCRdb's table, derived via immunoSEQ multiplex PCR, lists solely in-frame clones and lacks some. The sample contains about 200,000 clones, about 77% of which appear only once. Input material: PBMCs. The receptors originated from a woman aged 25 to 39 in good health and CMV-seronegative. CDR3s include the opening cysteine and the closing phenylalanine or tryptophan. The D gene is left open where the match is weak. Not all rows give a size; the values are once, few, many and, for expanded clones, a class.

v_call: TRBV11-2; clone_size: .; cdr3_length: 18; d_call: TRBD2; j_call: TRBJ2-1; cdr3_nt: TGTGCCAGCAGCACCTACCTAGCGGGAAGGAGGTCCTACAATGAGCAGTTCTTC; cdr3_aa: CASSTYLAGRRSYNEQFF
v_call: TRBV11-2; clone_size: .; cdr3_length: 13; d_call: .; j_call: TRBJ2-1; cdr3_nt: TGTGCCAGCAGCCGTAGCGTCCACAATGAGCAGTTCTTC; cdr3_aa: CASSRSVHNEQFF
v_call: TRBV27; clone_size: .; cdr3_length: 15; d_call: .; j_call: TRBJ1-1; cdr3_nt: TGTGCCAGCATTAAATACGGCGGCATGAACACTGAAGCTTTCTTT; cdr3_aa: CASIKYGGMNTEAFF
v_call: TRBV2; clone_size: .; cdr3_length: 16; d_call: TRBD2; j_call: TRBJ2-7; cdr3_nt: TGTGCCAGCAGGGAAGGACTAGCGGCCGGATTCTACGAGCAGTACTTC; cdr3_aa: CASREGLAAGFYEQYF
v_call: TRBV7-2; clone_size: .; cdr3_length: 14; d_call: .; j_call: TRBJ2-7; cdr3_nt: TGTGCCAGCAGCTTGGACATCCGAAACTACGAGCAGTACTTC; cdr3_aa: CASSLDIRNYEQYF
v_call: TRBV2; clone_size: few; cdr3_length: 11; d_call: .; j_call: TRBJ2-7; cdr3_nt: TGTGCCAGCAGTCCAGGCTACGAGCAGTACTTC; cdr3_aa: CASSPGYEQYF
v_call: TRBV18; clone_size: once; cdr3_length: 15; d_call: TRBD2; j_call: TRBJ2-1; cdr3_nt: TGTGCCAGCTCACCACTAGCGGGAGACTACAATGAGCAGTTCTTC; cdr3_aa: CASSPLAGDYNEQFF
v_call: TRBV5-1; clone_size: .; cdr3_length: 13; d_call: .; j_call: TRBJ1-5; cdr3_nt: TGCGCCAGCAGCTTGAGGGGGACTCAGCCCCAGCATTTT; cdr3_aa: CASSLRGTQPQHF
v_call: TRBV19; clone_size: few; cdr3_length: 14; d_call: .; j_call: TRBJ1-1; cdr3_nt: TGTGCCAGTAGTCGCAGGGCGATAAACACTGAAGCTTTCTTT; cdr3_aa: CASSRRAINTEAFF
v_call: TRBV6-1; clone_size: .; cdr3_length: 15; d_call: TRBD1; j_call: TRBJ2-1; cdr3_nt: TGTGCCAGCAGCTGGGGACAGGGCGGCTACAATGAGCAGTTCTTC; cdr3_aa: CASSWGQGGYNEQFF
v_call: TRBV5-1; clone_size: .; cdr3_length: 17; d_call: TRBD2; j_call: TRBJ2-1; cdr3_nt: TGCGCCAGCAGCTTGTTTACGGGAGGGCCTGTTGTCAATGAGCAGTTCTTC; cdr3_aa: CASSLFTGGPVVNEQFF
v_call: TRBV5-1; clone_size: .; cdr3_length: 14; d_call: TRBD1; j_call: TRBJ1-6; cdr3_nt: TGCGCCAGCAGCTTGGACAGGGGCCAGACACCCCTCCACTTT; cdr3_aa: CASSLDRGQTPLHF
v_call: TRBV28; clone_size: .; cdr3_length: 14; d_call: TRBD2; j_call: TRBJ2-1; cdr3_nt: TGTGCCAGCAGTCTTCCCGGGACTATCATCGAGCAGTTCTTC; cdr3_aa: CASSLPGTIIEQFF
v_call: TRBV28; clone_size: .; cdr3_length: 13; d_call: .; j_call: TRBJ1-1; cdr3_nt: TGTGCCAGCAGTGGACATATGGGGACTGAAGCTTTCTTT; cdr3_aa: CASSGHMGTEAFF
v_call: TRBV18; clone_size: few; cdr3_length: 17; d_call: TRBD2; j_call: TRBJ2-1; cdr3_nt: TGTGCCAGCTCACGGGGACCCAGCGGGGTGCCCTACAATGAGCAGTTCTTC; cdr3_aa: CASSRGPSGVPYNEQFF
v_call: TRBV15; clone_size: .; cdr3_length: 16; d_call: .; j_call: TRBJ1-5; cdr3_nt: TGTGCCACCAGCAGAGGGGGGGTAAAGGACAATCAGCCCCAGCATTTT; cdr3_aa: CATSRGGVKDNQPQHF
v_call: TRBV5-1; clone_size: .; cdr3_length: 15; d_call: .; j_call: TRBJ2-7; cdr3_nt: TGCGCCAGCAGCTTGGTGCAGGGTCCCAACTACGAGCAGTACTTC; cdr3_aa: CASSLVQGPNYEQYF
v_call: TRBV7-8; clone_size: .; cdr3_length: 14; d_call: .; j_call: TRBJ2-1; cdr3_nt: TGTGCCAGCAGCTTACCCGGGAGAAACAATGTGCAGTTCTTC; cdr3_aa: CASSLPGRNNVQFF
v_call: TRBV2; clone_size: .; cdr3_length: 15; d_call: TRBD2; j_call: TRBJ2-7; cdr3_nt: TGTGCCAGCAGTGAGAGCGGGGGTCCCTATTCCGAGCAGTACTTC; cdr3_aa: CASSESGGPYSEQYF
v_call: TRBV5-8; clone_size: .; cdr3_length: 11; d_call: TRBD1; j_call: TRBJ2-7; cdr3_nt: TGTGCCAGCAGCTTGGGGCAGGGGGAGTACTTC; cdr3_aa: CASSLGQGEYF